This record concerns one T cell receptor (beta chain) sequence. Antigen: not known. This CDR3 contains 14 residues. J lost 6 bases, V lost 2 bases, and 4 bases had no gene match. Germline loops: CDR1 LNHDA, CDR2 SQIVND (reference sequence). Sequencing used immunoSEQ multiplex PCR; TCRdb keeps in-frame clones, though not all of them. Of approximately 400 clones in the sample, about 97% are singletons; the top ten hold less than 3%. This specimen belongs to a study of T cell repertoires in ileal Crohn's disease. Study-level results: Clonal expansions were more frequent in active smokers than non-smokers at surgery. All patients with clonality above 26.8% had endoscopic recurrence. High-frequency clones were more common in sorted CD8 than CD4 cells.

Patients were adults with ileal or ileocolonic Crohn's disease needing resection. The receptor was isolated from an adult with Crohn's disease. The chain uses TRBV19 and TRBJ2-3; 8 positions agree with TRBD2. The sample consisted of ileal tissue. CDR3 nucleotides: TGTGCCAGTAGTATACGGGGGGGCAAGGATACGCAGTATTTT. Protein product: CASSIRGGKDTQYF.